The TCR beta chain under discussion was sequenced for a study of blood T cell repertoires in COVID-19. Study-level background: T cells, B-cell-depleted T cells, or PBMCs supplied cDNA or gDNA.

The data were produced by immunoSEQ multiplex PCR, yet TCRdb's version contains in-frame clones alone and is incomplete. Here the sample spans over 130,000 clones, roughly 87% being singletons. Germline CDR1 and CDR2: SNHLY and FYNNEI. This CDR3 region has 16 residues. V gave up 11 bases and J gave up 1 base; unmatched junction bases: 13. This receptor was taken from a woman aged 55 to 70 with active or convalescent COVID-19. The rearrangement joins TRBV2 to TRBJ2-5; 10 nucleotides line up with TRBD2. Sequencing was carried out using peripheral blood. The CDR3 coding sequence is TGTGCCGCGACTAGCGGGCCAAACCCCTCCCAAGAGACCCAGTACTTC. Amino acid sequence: CAATSGPNPSQETQYF. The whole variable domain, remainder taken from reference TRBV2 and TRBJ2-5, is EPEVTQTPSHQVTQMGQEVILRCVPISNHLYFYWYRQILGQKVEFLVSFYNNEISEKSEIFDDQFSVERPDGSNFTLKIRSTKLEDSAMYFCAATSGPNPSQETQYFGPGTRLLVL.